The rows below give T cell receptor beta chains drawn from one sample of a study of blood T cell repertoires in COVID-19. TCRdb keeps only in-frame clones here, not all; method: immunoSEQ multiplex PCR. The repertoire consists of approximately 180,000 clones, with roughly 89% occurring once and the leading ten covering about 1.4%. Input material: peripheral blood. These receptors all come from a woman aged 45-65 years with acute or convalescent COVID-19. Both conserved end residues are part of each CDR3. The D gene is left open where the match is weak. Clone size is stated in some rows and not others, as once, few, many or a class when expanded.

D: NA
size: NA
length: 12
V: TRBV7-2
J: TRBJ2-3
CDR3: CASSPFTDTQYF
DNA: TGTGCCAGCAGCCCGTTCACAGATACGCAGTATTTT

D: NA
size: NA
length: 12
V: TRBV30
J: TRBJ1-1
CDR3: CAWRRDGTEAFF
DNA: TGTGCCTGGAGGAGGGATGGGACTGAAGCTTTCTTT

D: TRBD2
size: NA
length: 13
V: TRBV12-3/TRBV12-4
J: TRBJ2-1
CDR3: CASNLGEGNEQFF
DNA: TGTGCCAGCAACTTGGGGGAGGGCAATGAGCAGTTCTTC

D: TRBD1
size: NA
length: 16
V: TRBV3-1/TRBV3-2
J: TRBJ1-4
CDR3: CASSQGTDSTNEKLFF
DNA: TGTGCCAGCAGCCAGGGGACAGACTCAACTAATGAAAAACTGTTTTTT

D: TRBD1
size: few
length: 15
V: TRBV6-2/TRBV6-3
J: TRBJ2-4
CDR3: CASSYEGQGVNIQYF
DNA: TGTGCCAGCAGTTACGAGGGACAGGGAGTTAACATTCAGTACTTC

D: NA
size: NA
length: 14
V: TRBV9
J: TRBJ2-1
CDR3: CASSVDADYNEQFF
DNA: TGTGCCAGCAGCGTAGATGCAGACTACAATGAGCAGTTCTTC

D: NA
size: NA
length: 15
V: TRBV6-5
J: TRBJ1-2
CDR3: CASSYSAAQNYGYTF
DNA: TGTGCCAGCAGTTACTCAGCGGCCCAGAACTATGGCTACACCTTC

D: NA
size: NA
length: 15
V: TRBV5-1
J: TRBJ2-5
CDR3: CASSLRLTAQETQYF
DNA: TGCGCCAGCAGCTTGCGTTTGACAGCTCAAGAGACCCAGTACTTC

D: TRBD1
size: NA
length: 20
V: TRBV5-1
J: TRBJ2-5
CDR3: CASSLWRQGYIPAQQETQYF
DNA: TGCGCCAGCAGCTTGTGGAGACAGGGTTATATTCCGGCCCAACAAGAGACCCAGTACTTC

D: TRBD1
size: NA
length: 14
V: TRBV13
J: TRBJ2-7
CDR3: CASSFRTGKNEQYF
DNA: TGTGCCAGCAGCTTCAGGACAGGGAAGAACGAGCAGTACTTC

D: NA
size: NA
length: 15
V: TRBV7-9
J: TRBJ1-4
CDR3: CASSLGTVADEKLFF
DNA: TGTGCCAGCAGCTTAGGGACAGTGGCTGATGAAAAACTGTTTTTT

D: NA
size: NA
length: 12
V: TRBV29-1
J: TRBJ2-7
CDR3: CSVAFGSNEQYF
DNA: TGCAGCGTGGCCTTTGGGAGCAACGAGCAGTACTTC

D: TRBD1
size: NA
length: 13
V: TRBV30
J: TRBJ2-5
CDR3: CAWSGDSLETQYF
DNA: TGTGCCTGGAGTGGGGACAGCCTAGAGACCCAGTACTTC

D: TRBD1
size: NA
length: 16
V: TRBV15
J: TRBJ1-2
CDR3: CATSRDRTGGNYGYTF
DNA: TGTGCCACCAGCAGAGATAGAACAGGGGGTAACTATGGCTACACCTTC

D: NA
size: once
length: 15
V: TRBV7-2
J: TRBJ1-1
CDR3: CASSLGGAQNTEAFF
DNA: TGTGCCAGCAGCTTAGGCGGGGCCCAGAACACTGAAGCTTTCTTT

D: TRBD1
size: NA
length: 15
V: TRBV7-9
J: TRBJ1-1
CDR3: CASSPGTGIRSEAFF
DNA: TGTGCCAGCAGCCCCGGGACAGGGATTCGCTCTGAAGCTTTCTTT

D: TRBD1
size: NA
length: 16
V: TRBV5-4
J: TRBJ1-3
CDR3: CASSQTTGSSGNTIYF
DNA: TGTGCCAGCAGCCAGACGACAGGGAGCTCTGGAAACACCATATATTTT

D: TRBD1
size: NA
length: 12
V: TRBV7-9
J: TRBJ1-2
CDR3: CASSPTGDGYTF
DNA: TGTGCCAGCAGCCCTACAGGGGATGGCTACACCTTC

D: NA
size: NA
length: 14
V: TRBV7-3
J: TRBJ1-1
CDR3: CASSLSGQDTEAFF
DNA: TGTGCCAGCAGCTTAAGCGGGCAGGACACTGAAGCTTTCTTT

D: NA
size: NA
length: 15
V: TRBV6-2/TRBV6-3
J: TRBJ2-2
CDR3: CASSSGTHGTGELFF
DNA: TGTGCCAGCAGTTCCGGGACACATGGCACCGGGGAGCTGTTTTTT

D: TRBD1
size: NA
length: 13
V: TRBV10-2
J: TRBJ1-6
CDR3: CATGWDRGSPLHF
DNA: TGCGCCACTGGATGGGACAGGGGGTCACCCCTCCACTTT

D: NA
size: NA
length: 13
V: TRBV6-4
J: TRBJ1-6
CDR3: CASSEAPLRTLHF
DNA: TGTGCCAGCAGTGAGGCCCCCTTGAGGACCCTCCACTTT

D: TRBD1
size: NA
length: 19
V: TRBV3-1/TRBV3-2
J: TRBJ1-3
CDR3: CASSQAFFLGGRSGNTIYF
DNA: TGTGCCAGCAGCCAAGCCTTCTTCCTAGGGGGCCGCTCTGGAAACACCATATATTTT

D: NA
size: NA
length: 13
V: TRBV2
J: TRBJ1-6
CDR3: CASTQAYNSPLHF
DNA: TGTGCCAGCACCCAAGCGTATAATTCACCCCTCCACTTT

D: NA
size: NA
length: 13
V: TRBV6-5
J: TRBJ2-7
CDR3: CASSYSTDYEQYF
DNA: TGTGCCAGCAGTTACTCGACAGACTACGAGCAGTACTTC

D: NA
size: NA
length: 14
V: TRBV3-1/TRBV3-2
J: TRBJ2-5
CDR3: CASSQGTLQETQYF
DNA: TGTGCCAGCAGCCAAGGCACTCTCCAAGAGACCCAGTACTTC

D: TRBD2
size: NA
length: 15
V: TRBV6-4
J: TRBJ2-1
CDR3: CASSALAGARDEQFF
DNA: TGTGCCAGCAGTGCACTAGCGGGGGCTCGGGATGAGCAGTTCTTC

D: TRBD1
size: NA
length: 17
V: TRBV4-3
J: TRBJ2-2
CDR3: CASSQDYAGQGGGELFF
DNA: TGCGCCAGCAGCCAAGATTACGCAGGACAGGGCGGAGGGGAGCTGTTTTTT

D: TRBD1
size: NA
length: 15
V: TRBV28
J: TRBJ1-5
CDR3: CASRLGTGIDQPQHF
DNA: TGTGCCAGCAGGCTCGGGACAGGGATCGATCAGCCCCAGCATTTT

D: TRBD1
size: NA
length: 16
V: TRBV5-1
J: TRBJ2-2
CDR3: CASLPTGQGNTGELFF
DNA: TGCGCCAGCCTCCCGACGGGACAGGGGAACACCGGGGAGCTGTTTTTT

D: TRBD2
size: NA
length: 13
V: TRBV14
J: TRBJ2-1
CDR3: CASSPGLAGEQFF
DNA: TGTGCCAGCAGCCCTGGACTAGCAGGGGAGCAGTTCTTC

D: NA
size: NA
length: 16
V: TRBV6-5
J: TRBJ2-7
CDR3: CASSFDLGRSSYEQYF
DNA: TGTGCCAGCAGTTTTGATCTGGGCCGAAGCTCCTACGAGCAGTACTTC

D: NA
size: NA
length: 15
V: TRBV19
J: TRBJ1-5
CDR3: CASSMGGSGNQPQHF
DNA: TGTGCCAGTAGTATGGGGGGGTCGGGCAATCAGCCCCAGCATTTT

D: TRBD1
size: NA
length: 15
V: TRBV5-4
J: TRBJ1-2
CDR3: CASSFSYRTGGGYTF
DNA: TGTGCCAGCAGCTTCAGTTATCGGACAGGGGGTGGCTACACCTTC

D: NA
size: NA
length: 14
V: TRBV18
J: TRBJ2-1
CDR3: CASSPPGGLDEQFF
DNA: TGTGCCAGCTCACCGCCCGGGGGGCTCGATGAGCAGTTCTTC

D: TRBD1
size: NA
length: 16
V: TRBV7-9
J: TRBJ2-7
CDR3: CASSVGAGTGVYEQYF
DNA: TGTGCCAGCAGCGTAGGGGCGGGGACAGGGGTCTACGAGCAGTACTTC

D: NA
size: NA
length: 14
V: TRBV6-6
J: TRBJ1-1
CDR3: CASLGRRSNTEAFF
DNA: TGTGCCAGCCTTGGGAGAAGGTCGAACACTGAAGCTTTCTTT

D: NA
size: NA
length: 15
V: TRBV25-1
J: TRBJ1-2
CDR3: CASSYADAGVYGYTF
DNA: TGTGCCAGCAGCTACGCGGATGCAGGGGTCTATGGCTACACCTTC

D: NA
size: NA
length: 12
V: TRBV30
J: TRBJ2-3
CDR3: CAWSTSTDTQYF
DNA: TGTGCCTGGAGTACTAGCACAGATACGCAGTATTTT

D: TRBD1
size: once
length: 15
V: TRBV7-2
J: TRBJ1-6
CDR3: CASSLTDRDHSPLHF
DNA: TGTGCCAGCAGCTTAACCGACAGGGATCATTCACCCCTCCACTTT

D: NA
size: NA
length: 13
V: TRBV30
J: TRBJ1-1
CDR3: CAWSVTGYTEAFF
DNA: TGTGCCTGGAGTGTAACGGGGTACACTGAAGCTTTCTTT

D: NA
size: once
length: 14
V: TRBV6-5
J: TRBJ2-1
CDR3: CASSYRVPYNEQFF
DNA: TGTGCCAGCAGTTACCGGGTTCCATACAATGAGCAGTTCTTC

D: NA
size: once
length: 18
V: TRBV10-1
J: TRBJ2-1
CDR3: CASSGGYTGYGEGNEQFF
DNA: TGCGCCAGCAGCGGGGGATATACAGGGTACGGGGAGGGAAATGAGCAGTTCTTC

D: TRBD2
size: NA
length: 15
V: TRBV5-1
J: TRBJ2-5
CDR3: CASSQELAGGETQYF
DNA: TGCGCCAGCAGCCAGGAACTAGCGGGCGGGGAGACCCAGTACTTC

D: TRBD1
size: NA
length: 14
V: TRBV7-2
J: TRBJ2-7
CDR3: CASSPGTGGREQYF
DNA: TGTGCCAGCAGCCCCGGGACAGGGGGAAGGGAGCAGTACTTC

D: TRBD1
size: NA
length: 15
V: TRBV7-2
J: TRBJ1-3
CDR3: CASSWTGSSGNTIYF
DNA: TGTGCCAGCAGCTGGACAGGGTCCTCTGGAAACACCATATATTTT

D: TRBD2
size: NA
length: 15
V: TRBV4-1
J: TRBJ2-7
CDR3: CASSQDPGGLTVQYF
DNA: TGCGCCAGCAGCCAAGATCCGGGAGGGCTGACTGTGCAGTACTTC

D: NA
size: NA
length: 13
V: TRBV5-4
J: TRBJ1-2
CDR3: CASSLNRVYGYTF
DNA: TGTGCCAGCAGCTTAAACAGGGTATATGGCTACACCTTC